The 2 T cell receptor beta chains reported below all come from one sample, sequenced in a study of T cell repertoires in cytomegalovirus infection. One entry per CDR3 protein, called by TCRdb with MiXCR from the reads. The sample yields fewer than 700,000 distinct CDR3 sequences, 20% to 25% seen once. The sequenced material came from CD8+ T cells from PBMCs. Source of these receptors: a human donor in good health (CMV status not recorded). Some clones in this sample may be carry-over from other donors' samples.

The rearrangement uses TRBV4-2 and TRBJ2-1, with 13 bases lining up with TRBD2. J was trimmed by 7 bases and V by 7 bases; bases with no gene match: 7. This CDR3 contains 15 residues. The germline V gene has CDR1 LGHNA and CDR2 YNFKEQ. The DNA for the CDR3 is TGTGCCAGCACCTCGACTAGCGGGGGGCAGAATGAGCAGTTCTTC. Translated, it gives CASTSTSGGQNEQFF.

For the CDR3, the DNA is TGCAGTGCTCTCGGGACTGTGACCGGGGAGCTGTTTTTT. Residues: CSALGTVTGELFF. The J gene is TRBJ2-2, the V gene TRBV20-1; possibly TRBD2 for D (6 bases). The CDR3 runs 13 residues. CDR1 and CDR2 (germline): DFQATT, SNEGSKA (reference sequence). The V end was cut by 5 bases, the J end by 5 bases, with 12 bases between.